A single sample is the source of the 27 T cell receptor beta chains below, sequenced in a study of CD8+ T cells in alopecia areata. Researchers took lesional scalp punch biopsies and peripheral blood from people who were alopecia areata patients. In each case, RNA was isolated and then reverse transcribed into cDNA as the sequencing template. The data were produced by immunoSEQ multiplex PCR, yet TCRdb's version contains in-frame clones alone and is incomplete. The sample shows about 15,000 clones, about three fifths of them seen only once. The material sequenced was skin. These receptors were taken from a human donor with alopecia areata.

This clone is termed medium-sized. This chain connects TRBV7-2 to TRBJ2-1; the match to TRBD2 covers 8 bases. V was pared by 5 bases and J by 8 bases, with 2 bases of the junction left unmatched. From germline, CDR1 is SGHTA and CDR2 FQGNSA. The CDR3 has 12 amino acids. Here the CDR3 DNA reads TGTGCCAGCAGCCCAGCGGGGGATGAGCAGTTCTTC. Its translation: CASSPAGDEQFF.

J is TRBJ1-4 and V is TRBV28; D perhaps matches TRBD1 (6 bases). Trimming took 3 bases from V and 7 from J, leaving 18 bases between them. From germline, CDR1 is MDHEN and CDR2 SYDVKM. There are 16 residues in the CDR3. In DNA form, the CDR3 reads TGTGCCAGCAGTTTTTTTGACTACAGGGAGAGTGAAAAACTGTTTTTT. This encodes CASSFFDYRESEKLFF. The full variable domain, its missing parts supplied by reference TRBV28 and TRBJ1-4, is DVKVTQSSRYLVKRTGEKVFLECVQDMDHENMFWYRQDPGLGLRLIYFSYDVKMKEKGDIPEGYSVSREKKERFSLILESASTNQTSMYLCASSFFDYRESEKLFFGSGTQLSVL.

The chain employs TRBV28 and TRBJ2-3; 7 nucleotides match TRBD1. V was clipped by 5 bases and J by 2 bases; unmatched bases: 7. Germline V gives CDR1 MDHEN, CDR2 SYDVKM. This CDR3 has 15 amino acids. The CDR3 DNA reads TGTGCCAGCAGTCCTACAGGGGACAACACAGATACGCAGTATTTT. Encoded protein: CASSPTGDNTDTQYF.

The chain recombines TRBV4-1 with TRBJ1-1; D is possibly TRBD1 (6 bases). The CDR3 covers 17 residues. The germline V and J ends were trimmed by 3 bases and 2 bases, with 19 bases remaining between them. CDR1 and CDR2 (germline): MGHRA, YSYEKL. The CDR3 DNA follows: TGCGCCAGCAGCCAGGACAGTAGTGACGCACGAAACACTGAAGCTTTCTTT. It specifies CASSQDSSDARNTEAFF.

V and J are TRBV7-6 and TRBJ1-4, with 8 nucleotides matching TRBD1. The CDR3 loop spans 15 amino acids. From germline, CDR1 is SGHVS and CDR2 FNYEAQ. Trimming took 5 bases from V and 5 from J; bases not matched to a gene: 7. The CDR3 here is CASSLGTGQNEKLFF. The CDR3 bases are TGTGCCAGCAGCCTTGGGACAGGACAAAATGAAAAACTGTTTTTT. Combining the CDR3 with reference TRBV7-6 and TRBJ1-4 gives the whole variable domain GAGVSQSPRYKVTKRGQDVALRCDPISGHVSLYWYRQALGQGPEFLTYFNYEAQQDKSGLPNDRFSAERPEGSISTLTIQRTEQRDSAMYRCASSLGTGQNEKLFFGSGTQLSVL.

By frequency in the sample, this clone is large. This sequence joins TRBV5-4 and TRBJ2-6; no definite D call. CDR1 and CDR2 (germline): SGHNT, YYREEE (reference sequence). The CDR3 is made up of 14 amino acids. V lost 4 bases and J lost 1, with 6 bases in between. The chain's CDR3 is CASSAQSGANVLTF. The CDR3 DNA follows: TGTGCCAGCAGCGCCCAGTCTGGGGCCAACGTCCTGACTTTC.

The chain couples TRBV5-5 to TRBJ2-3, with D uncertain. The CDR3 has 13 residues. Germline CDR1 SGHKS, CDR2 YYEKEE (reference sequence). The V and J ends lost 4 bases and 2 bases respectively, with 8 bases between them. The CDR3 loop reads CASSLQFTDTQYF. The CDR3 DNA reads as TGTGCCAGCAGCCTCCAGTTCACAGATACGCAGTATTTT.

This chain connects TRBV27 to TRBJ2-1, with 10 positions matching TRBD2. This CDR3 region has 14 residues. Trimming took 5 bases from V and 9 from J; bases not matched to a gene: 7. Germline CDR1 and CDR2: MNHEY and SMNVEV (reference sequence). CDR3: CASSRSSGRREQFF. Here the CDR3 DNA reads TGTGCCAGCAGTCGGTCTAGCGGGAGACGTGAGCAGTTCTTC.

This clone was observed a handful of times. V gene TRBV5-1 combines with J gene TRBJ2-3, with TRBD2 matching over 8 bases. Germline CDR1 is SGHRS and CDR2 is YFSETQ. J gave up 4 bases and V 0 bases, and 7 bases lay outside the gene matches. The CDR3 covers 16 residues. CDR3 DNA sequence: TGCGCCAGCAGCTTGGAGGGACTAGTGTTTGCAGATACGCAGTATTTT. Translated, it gives CASSLEGLVFADTQYF.

The J gene is TRBJ2-5, the V gene TRBV5-1; possibly TRBD2 for D (5 bases). The CDR3 contains 11 residues. The germline CDR1 and CDR2 sequences are SGHRS and YFSETQ. Trimming pared 3 bases from V and 5 bases from J, leaving 5 bases between. DNA of the CDR3: TGCGCCAGCAGCTGGGAGGAGACCCAGTACTTC. This sequence encodes CASSWEETQYF.

The J gene is TRBJ2-1, the V gene TRBV6-6; unclear D gene. CDR3 length: 11 amino acids. Germline CDR1 reads MNHNY; CDR2 reads SVGAGI (reference sequence). Trimming shortened V by 2 bases and J by 9 bases, and 5 bases separated the two germline ends. The DNA of the CDR3 is TGTGCCAGCAGTTACGGTACTGAGCAGTTCTTC. This encodes CASSYGTEQFF.

Only a few counts were recorded for this clone. The gene calls are TRBV7-3 and TRBJ1-6; D is perhaps TRBD1 (5 bases). The germline gives CDR1 SGHTA, CDR2 FQGTGA. Deletions cut 4 bases from V and 7 bases from J, with 8 bases between. This CDR3 has 13 residues. DNA of the CDR3: TGTGCCAGCAGCTCTCCAGGGAATTCACCCCTCCACTTT. Its translation: CASSSPGNSPLHF.

The V gene is TRBV13, the J gene TRBJ2-1; a weak D match, TRBD2 (5 bases). This CDR3 is 17 amino acids long. CDR1 is PRHDT, CDR2 FYEKMQ, per germline (reference sequence). V was cut by 0 bases and J by 4 bases, with 16 bases left in between. The CDR3 coding sequence is TGTGCCAGCAGCTTAGGCAAACTTGGCGGGCGGTACAATGAGCAGTTCTTC. Translating gives CASSLGKLGGRYNEQFF. Filled out from reference TRBV13 and TRBJ2-1, the complete variable domain reads AAGVIQSPRHLIKEKRETATLKCYPIPRHDTVYWYQQGPGQDPQFLISFYEKMQSDKGSIPDRFSAQQFSDYHSELNMSSLELGDSALYFCASSLGKLGGRYNEQFFGPGTRLTVL.

In this sample, this clone turned up a few times. CDR3 sequence reads: CASSFGGQSNEKLFF. Written as DNA, the CDR3 is TGTGCCAGCAGTTTCGGTGGACAGTCGAATGAAAAACTGTTTTTT. The rearrangement joins TRBV28 to TRBJ1-4, with D possibly matching TRBD1 (6 bases). The germline V gene has CDR1 MDHEN and CDR2 SYDVKM. The V and J ends lost 3 bases and 5 bases respectively, with 13 bases between them. This CDR3 region has 15 residues. The entire variable domain, with the rest obtained from reference TRBV28 and TRBJ1-4, is as follows: DVKVTQSSRYLVKRTGEKVFLECVQDMDHENMFWYRQDPGLGLRLIYFSYDVKMKEKGDIPEGYSVSREKKERFSLILESASTNQTSMYLCASSFGGQSNEKLFFGSGTQLSVL.

The CDR3 is CASSPLAGGNTGELFF. The DNA for the CDR3 is TGTGCCAGCAGTCCACTAGCGGGAGGGAACACCGGGGAGCTGTTTTTT. This rearrangement joins TRBV28 to TRBJ2-2; TRBD2 matches 12 bases. The CDR3 is 16 amino acids. Per the germline V gene, CDR1 is MDHEN and CDR2 is SYDVKM. After removal of 5 bases from V and 1 base from J, the junction contained 2 bases not matched to a gene. Variable domain in full (rest from reference TRBV28 and TRBJ2-2): DVKVTQSSRYLVKRTGEKVFLECVQDMDHENMFWYRQDPGLGLRLIYFSYDVKMKEKGDIPEGYSVSREKKERFSLILESASTNQTSMYLCASSPLAGGNTGELFFGEGSRLTVL.

The rearrangement uses TRBV6-5 and TRBJ1-1; D is ambiguous. The CDR3 is 12 amino acids. With 8 bases removed from V and 8 bases from J, the gap between germline ends came to 15 bases. Germline values: CDR1 MNHEY, CDR2 SVGAGI. CDR3 sequence (DNA): TGTGCCAGCGCCACGGGGTTCGGGGAAGCTTTCTTT. Its protein product is CASATGFGEAFF.

The chain combines TRBV28 with TRBJ2-5, with D possibly being TRBD2 (6 bases). Near its end, the DNA agrees better with TRBJ2-7, so the J call may be wrong. CDR1 and CDR2 from the germline V gene are MDHEN and SYDVKM. The CDR3 runs to 14 residues. In nucleotides, the CDR3 is TGTGCCAGCAGTAGACCCGGGAGCTCCTACGAGCAGTACTTC. It codes for CASSRPGSSYEQYF.

In regard to this clone: Within the sample, other DNA sequences also encode this same CDR3. The chain joins TRBV7-3 to TRBJ2-5; TRBD2 matches 9 bases. Trimming removed 5 bases from V and 5 bases from J; junction bases left unmatched: 21. The CDR3 sequence is 19 residues long. Germline V CDR1 and CDR2: SGHTA, FQGTGA. In DNA form, the CDR3 reads TGTGCCAGCAGCCCCCACCCCCACCCTCCGGGACTAGCATGGGAGACCCAGTACTTC. This encodes CASSPHPHPPGLAWETQYF.

The J gene is TRBJ1-3, the V gene TRBV7-9; D is unresolved. Trimming removed 5 bases at V and 0 bases at J, with 8 bases between. This CDR3 contains 14 residues. Germline lookup yields CDR1 SEHNR and CDR2 FQNEAQ (reference sequence). CDR3 DNA sequence: TGTGCCAGCAGCGCAATCTCCTCTGGAAACACCATATATTTT. Protein sequence: CASSAISSGNTIYF.

This chain links TRBV11-2 with TRBJ2-1; D unclear. The V gene lost 0 bases and the J gene lost 0 bases, with 12 bases spanning the gap. CDR1 and CDR2 from the germline V gene are SGHAT and FQNNGV. The CDR3 sequence is 17 residues long. The CDR3, as DNA: TGTGCCAGCAGCTTAGATCCCCTCCTATACTCCTACAATGAGCAGTTCTTC. Translated: CASSLDPLLYSYNEQFF.

This chain uses TRBV28 with TRBJ1-1; 9 nucleotides agree with TRBD1. V gave up 3 bases and J gave up 3 bases; unmatched junction bases: 11. This CDR3 has 17 residues. The V gene's germline CDR1 is MDHEN and CDR2 SYDVKM. CDR3 amino acids: CASSLLLGQGPYTEAFF. The CDR3 region has the DNA TGTGCCAGCAGTTTGCTCCTGGGACAGGGACCTTACACTGAAGCTTTCTTT. The full variable domain, its missing parts supplied by reference TRBV28 and TRBJ1-1, is DVKVTQSSRYLVKRTGEKVFLECVQDMDHENMFWYRQDPGLGLRLIYFSYDVKMKEKGDIPEGYSVSREKKERFSLILESASTNQTSMYLCASSLLLGQGPYTEAFFGQGTRLTVV.

The gene calls are TRBV4-2 and TRBJ2-5; a weak D match, TRBD2 (6 bases). The DNA end favors TRBJ2-7, so the J call may be wrong. Germline CDR1 reads LGHNA; CDR2 reads YNFKEQ. The CDR3 sequence is 16 residues long. CDR3 region: CASSQDPGTPSYEQYF. DNA for the CDR3: TGTGCCAGCAGCCAAGATCCCGGGACTCCCTCCTACGAGCAGTACTTC.

This chain connects TRBV4-1 to TRBJ2-3, with 7 bases matching TRBD1. This CDR3 region has 15 residues. Germline V gene data show CDR1 as MGHRA and CDR2 as YSYEKL. With V trimmed by 4 bases and J by 0 bases, 4 bases remained unmatched. The DNA for the CDR3 is TGCGCCAGCAGCCCCGGGACAGTGAGCACAGATACGCAGTATTTT. As protein: CASSPGTVSTDTQYF.

This clone appeared a few times. The chain recombines TRBV4-2 with TRBJ2-1; 14 bases are shared with TRBD2. This CDR3 has 16 amino acids. With 5 bases clipped from V and 5 bases from J, the junction kept 5 bases outside the gene matches. Looked up from germline, CDR1 is LGHNA and CDR2 is YNFKEQ. CDR3 in amino acids: CASSVTGLAGDNEQFF. CDR3 nucleotide sequence: TGTGCCAGCAGCGTAACGGGACTAGCGGGAGACAATGAGCAGTTCTTC.

This sequence joins TRBV27 and TRBJ1-5; the D gene is possibly TRBD1 (5 bases). The length of the CDR3 is 14 residues. Germline V gene data show CDR1 as MNHEY and CDR2 as SMNVEV (reference sequence). V was clipped by 6 bases and J by 3 bases, with 12 bases between them. The CDR3 region has the DNA TGTGCCAGCAGAGGGGTAGGCTACAATCAGCCCCAGCATTTT. It codes for CASRGVGYNQPQHF.

The rearrangement joins TRBV19 to TRBJ2-5; the D gene could be TRBD1 or TRBD2 (5 bases each). This CDR3 has 15 amino acids. Trimming removed 6 bases from V and 5 bases from J, with 19 bases in between. Germline CDR1 and CDR2: LNHDA and SQIVND (reference sequence). The CDR3 sequence is CASSRGQYEGETQYF. As DNA, the CDR3 is TGTGCCAGTAGCCGGGGCCAGTACGAGGGGGAGACCCAGTACTTC.

The rearrangement links TRBV6-6 to TRBJ2-7; 7 nucleotides align to TRBD1. Trimming took 5 bases from V and 3 from J; bases not matched to a gene: 7. This CDR3 contains 14 residues. Per germline, CDR1 MNHNY and CDR2 SVGAGI (reference sequence). The CDR3 bases are TGTGCCAGCAGTCTCCGACAGGGCGGCTACGAGCAGTACTTC. Residues: CASSLRQGGYEQYF.